This passage covers 24 T cell receptor beta chains from one sample sequenced in a study of blood T cell repertoires in COVID-19. Produced via immunoSEQ multiplex PCR; TCRdb's table is partial and in-frame only. The repertoire holds hundreds of thousands of clones, with less than 85% as singletons. The sample was peripheral blood. The receptors here all came from a young woman with acute or convalescent COVID-19.

The chain links TRBV15 to TRBJ1-5; D is undetermined. CDR3 length: 15 residues. Trimming pared 0 bases from V and 6 bases from J, leaving 12 bases between. Germline loops: CDR1 LNHNV, CDR2 YYDKDF (reference sequence). The CDR3 sequence is CATSRDHGKTQPQHF. DNA for the CDR3: TGTGCCACCAGCAGAGATCACGGGAAGACTCAGCCCCAGCATTTT.

The V call is TRBV27, the J call TRBJ2-7; 7 bases align to TRBD1. The CDR3 extends over 15 amino acids. Germline CDR1 and CDR2: MNHEY and SMNVEV (reference sequence). V lost 3 bases to trimming and J lost 1 base; unmatched junction nucleotides: 6. This CDR3 is CASSFQGVDSYEQYF. CDR3 sequence (DNA): TGTGCCAGCAGTTTCCAGGGGGTGGATTCCTACGAGCAGTACTTC.

The rearrangement links TRBV30 to TRBJ1-5; maybe TRBD1 (5 bases). Trimming left V 0 bases short and J 6 bases short, with 12 bases between. The CDR3 covers 14 residues. CDR1 and CDR2 from the germline V gene are GTSNPN and SVGIG (reference sequence). CDR3 nucleotides: TGTGCCTGGAGTGTAGGAGGGGAGGCTCAGCCCCAGCATTTT. Translating it yields CAWSVGGEAQPQHF.

J is TRBJ2-1 and V is TRBV7-9; D uncertain. Germline loops: CDR1 SEHNR, CDR2 FQNEAQ (reference sequence). There are 15 residues in the CDR3. Between the trimmed V and J ends, which lost 1 base and 3 bases, there was a span of 10 bases. CDR3 protein: CASSLETYYYNEQFF. CDR3 nucleotide sequence: TGTGCCAGCAGCTTAGAGACTTATTACTACAATGAGCAGTTCTTC.

This clone was observed a handful of times. The chain joins TRBV5-1 to TRBJ1-1, with D uncertain. From germline, CDR1 is SGHRS and CDR2 YFSETQ. V was shortened by 5 bases and J by 7 bases, with 18 bases between the two germline ends. This CDR3 spans 14 amino acids. CDR3 amino acids: CASSLGKVPYEAFF. The CDR3 nucleotides read TGCGCCAGCAGTCTCGGGAAAGTACCCTATGAAGCTTTCTTT.

The chain carries TRBV5-4 and TRBJ1-4; 7 bases are a match to TRBD1. V lost 3 bases to trimming and J lost 1 base; unmatched junction nucleotides: 3. Germline CDR1 is SGHNT and CDR2 is YYREEE (reference sequence). The CDR3 spans 15 residues. The CDR3, as DNA: TGTGCCAGCAGCTATCGACAGGGAACTAATGAAAAACTGTTTTTT. Amino acid sequence: CASSYRQGTNEKLFF.

CDR3 region: CASSYRTGGYNEQFF. Here the CDR3 DNA reads TGTGCCAGCAGCTATCGGACAGGGGGTTACAATGAGCAGTTCTTC. This chain connects TRBV5-4 to TRBJ2-1; 10 nucleotides align to TRBD1. This CDR3 has 15 residues. Germline lookup yields CDR1 SGHNT and CDR2 YYREEE (reference sequence). The ends lost 3 bases at V and 4 bases at J; junction bases unmatched: 4. Full variable domain (outside the CDR3, taken from reference TRBV5-4 and TRBJ2-1): ETGVTQSPTHLIKTRGQQVTLRCSSQSGHNTVSWYQQALGQGPQFIFQYYREEENGRGNFPPRFSGLQFPNYSSELNVNALELDDSALYLCASSYRTGGYNEQFFGPGTRLTVL.

This sequence joins TRBV5-1 and TRBJ2-3, with D possibly matching TRBD2 (5 bases). This CDR3 is built from 14 residues. Per the germline V gene, CDR1 is SGHRS and CDR2 is YFSETQ. Trimming took off 5 bases at V and 5 bases at J, with 15 bases between the two ends. CDR3 in DNA: TGCGCCAGCAGACAAGGCGGCGGGTTAGATACGCAGTATTTT. It encodes CASRQGGGLDTQYF.

This chain joins TRBV15 and TRBJ1-2; tentatively, D is TRBD1 (5 bases). V lost 0 bases and J lost 1, with 12 bases in between. The V gene's germline CDR1 is LNHNV and CDR2 YYDKDF (reference sequence). The CDR3 consists of 16 residues. This CDR3 is CATSRERRGDNYGYTF. The CDR3 region has the DNA TGTGCCACCAGCAGAGAGCGTCGGGGGGATAACTATGGCTACACCTTC.

The V call is TRBV10-2, the J call TRBJ2-3, with D perhaps matching TRBD1 (6 bases). V lost 3 bases to trimming and J lost 3 bases, with 13 bases between them. Germline CDR1 reads WSHSY; CDR2 reads SAAADI. This CDR3 is 15 amino acids long. The CDR3 sequence: CASSDLGAHTDTQYF. The CDR3, as DNA: TGCGCCAGCAGTGATTTGGGGGCGCATACAGATACGCAGTATTTT.

V is TRBV7-9 and J is TRBJ2-1; D is possibly TRBD1 (6 bases). The germline V gene encodes CDR1 SEHNR and CDR2 FQNEAQ (reference sequence). The CDR3 extends over 17 amino acids. Trimming stripped 3 bases from V and 8 bases from J, with 23 bases between. The CDR3 is CASSFIVAGEYSDEQFF. In DNA, the CDR3 is TGTGCCAGCAGCTTCATAGTAGCAGGGGAGTATTCCGATGAGCAGTTCTTC.

Concerning this clone itself: Other DNA sequences from this sample encode an identical CDR3 as well. The rearrangement uses TRBV30 and TRBJ1-1; D gene uncertain. The V gene's germline CDR1 is GTSNPN and CDR2 SVGIG (reference sequence). The V and J ends lost 5 bases and 1 base respectively, with 5 bases between them. The CDR3 has 11 amino acids. The CDR3 reads CAWSRNTEAFF. In DNA form, the CDR3 reads TGTGCCTGGTCCAGGAACACTGAAGCTTTCTTT.

This clone was recorded a few times. The chain links TRBV7-7 to TRBJ2-3; 8 bases line up with TRBD2. This CDR3 region has 17 residues. Trimming removed 1 base from V and 0 bases from J; junction bases left unmatched: 6. Germline V gene data show CDR1 as SSHAT and CDR2 as FNYEAQ (reference sequence). CDR3 protein: CASSLGVAGTSTDTQYF. The CDR3 nucleotides are TGTGCCAGCAGCTTAGGGGTAGCGGGAACCAGCACAGATACGCAGTATTTT.

This clone has more than one count but fewer than ten. The CDR3 protein is CAWSVQVNNEKLFF. CDR3 nucleotide sequence: TGTGCCTGGAGTGTACAAGTAAATAATGAAAAACTGTTTTTT. The chain carries TRBV30 and TRBJ1-4; D ambiguous. V gave up 0 bases and J gave up 4 bases, with 9 bases separating them. Germline values: CDR1 GTSNPN, CDR2 SVGIG (reference sequence). The CDR3 loop spans 14 amino acids. The entire variable domain, with the rest obtained from reference TRBV30 and TRBJ1-4, is as follows: SQTIHQWPATLVQPVGSPLSLECTVEGTSNPNLYWYRQAAGRGLQLLFYSVGIGQISSEVPQNLSASRPQDRQFILSSKKLLLSDSGFYLCAWSVQVNNEKLFFGSGTQLSVL.

V usage is TRBV5-6 and J usage is TRBJ1-1, with 7 bases aligning to TRBD1. Germline lookup yields CDR1 SGHDT and CDR2 YYEEEE. With V trimmed by 4 bases and J by 4 bases, 10 bases remained unmatched. The CDR3 is made up of 15 amino acids. This CDR3 reads CASSLGTVAGTEAFF. The CDR3 nucleotides read TGTGCCAGCAGCCTCGGGACAGTCGCGGGCACTGAAGCTTTCTTT.

The CDR3 is CASSWDRAKETQYF. CDR3 nucleotide sequence: TGTGCCAGCAGCTGGGACAGGGCAAAGGAGACCCAGTACTTC. J is TRBJ2-5 and V is TRBV5-8, with 9 bases lining up with TRBD1. The CDR3 is 14 residues long. V lost 3 bases, J lost 5 bases, and 5 bases stayed unmatched. The germline CDR1 and CDR2 sequences are SGHTS and YDEGEE.

The V and J genes are TRBV5-4 and TRBJ1-1, with TRBD1 as a possible D gene (6 bases). The CDR3 runs to 14 residues. Germline V lookup: CDR1 SGHNT, CDR2 YYREEE (reference sequence). The V end was cut by 6 bases, the J end by 7 bases, with 19 bases between. CDR3 coding DNA: TGTGCCAGCACCACGATCCGGGGGGCAGGTGAAGCTTTCTTT. As protein: CASTTIRGAGEAFF.

The V gene is TRBV19, the J gene TRBJ1-1; 9 nucleotides match TRBD1. Trimming removed 9 bases from V and 3 bases from J; junction bases left unmatched: 5. The germline V gene has CDR1 LNHDA and CDR2 SQIVND (reference sequence). The CDR3 contains 13 residues. CDR3: CASRTGVYTEAFF. For the CDR3, the DNA is TGTGCCAGCCGGACAGGGGTGTACACTGAAGCTTTCTTT.

The chain couples TRBV2 to TRBJ1-1; unclear D gene. Germline V gene data show CDR1 as SNHLY and CDR2 as FYNNEI. The V end lost 8 bases, the J end lost 1 base, and 11 bases lay between the germline ends. This CDR3 contains 13 residues. The DNA for the CDR3 is TGTGCCAGCTTTCCTAACTCGAACACTGAAGCTTTCTTT. This encodes CASFPNSNTEAFF.

This clone was seen more than once but under ten times. The chain carries TRBV11-2 and TRBJ2-1, with D possibly TRBD1 on 6 matching bases. V was shortened by 5 bases and J by 8 bases, with 22 bases between the two germline ends. The CDR3 covers 16 residues. Germline assignment: CDR1 SGHAT and CDR2 FQNNGV. The CDR3 loop is CASSKGVRQAHDEQFF. In DNA, the CDR3 is TGTGCCAGCAGCAAGGGGGTTCGACAGGCTCACGATGAGCAGTTCTTC.

The chain joins TRBV10-2 to TRBJ1-3, with a possible D match to TRBD1 (6 bases). Germline lookup yields CDR1 WSHSY and CDR2 SAAADI. The V end was cut by 5 bases, the J end by 3 bases, with 14 bases between. This CDR3 spans 15 amino acids. The DNA of the CDR3 is TGCGCCAGCAGTCCCTTAGGGGGGGATGGAAACACCATATATTTT. This encodes CASSPLGGDGNTIYF.

This chain uses TRBV2 with TRBJ2-5; possibly TRBD1 for D (6 bases). The CDR3 sequence is 13 residues long. V lost 6 bases and J lost 4, with 12 bases in between. From germline, CDR1 is SNHLY and CDR2 FYNNEI. CDR3 DNA: TGTGCCAGCAGGCTACAGGGTGGAGAGACCCAGTACTTC. It codes for CASRLQGGETQYF.

The chain carries TRBV9 and TRBJ1-2; 7 bases align to TRBD1. Trimming at V came to 0 bases and at J to 6 bases, leaving 8 bases not matched to a gene. Germline V lookup: CDR1 SGDLS, CDR2 YYNGEE. This CDR3 contains 15 residues. CDR3 bases: TGTGCCAGCAGCGTAGAGGCAGGGGGAAATGATGGCTACACCTTC. As protein: CASSVEAGGNDGYTF. Looking up the rest from reference TRBV9 and TRBJ1-2 gives the full variable domain: DSGVTQTPKHLITATGQRVTLRCSPRSGDLSVYWYQQSLDQGLQFLIQYYNGEERAKGNILERFSAQQFPDLHSELNLSSLELGDSALYFCASSVEAGGNDGYTFGSGTRLTVV.

This clone was counted once. The rearrangement links TRBV7-9 to TRBJ1-1, with D hard to call. Germline lookup yields CDR1 SEHNR and CDR2 FQNEAQ (reference sequence). This CDR3 is 13 amino acids long. V dropped 1 base and J dropped 8 bases, with 11 bases sitting between them. The DNA of the CDR3 is TGTGCCAGCAGCTTAGGACTACAGAGGGAAGCTTTCTTT. Encoded protein: CASSLGLQREAFF.